This T cell receptor (beta chain) was documented in a study of CD8 T cells in Susac syndrome (dated by TCRdb to between 2018 and 2020). At the level of the whole study: Whether CD8+ T cell activation and differentiation in Susac syndrome was antigen driven was tested using repertoire sequencing. CD8+ T cell repertoire clonality was compared between about 12 healthy donors, around 14 Susac syndrome patients and 15 multiple sclerosis patients.

Peripheral blood CD8+ and CD4+ T cells from healthy donors, Susac syndrome patients and multiple sclerosis patients were profiled by high-throughput TCR beta sequencing. Multiple sclerosis controls were treatment-naive patients with stable or active relapsing-remitting disease fulfilling revised McDonald criteria. Bulk CD8+ and CD4+ T cells were purified by magnetic negative isolation, while CD8+ TEMRA cells were enriched using FACS. Blood was drawn into EDTA tubes, processed within 24 hours, and PBMCs were isolated by density gradient centrifugation. PBMCs destined for TCR sequencing were cryopreserved in liquid nitrogen and later thawed in a 37 °C water bath. The sorted or isolated CD4+, CD8+ and CD8+ TEMRA cells reached a purity of at least 90%. CDR1 MNHEY and CDR2 SVGAGI are derived from the germline V gene. V is clipped by 2 bases and J by 2 bases, and the sequence between their germline boundaries is 9 bases long. Taken from cysteine to phenylalanine, the CDR3 has 15 residues. Here the CDR3 DNA is all that survives: 45 bases in frame from base 1.

The table lists this clonotype with a few counts. Its antigen target is currently unknown. No much larger clonotype is one base removed from it; base qualities were not supplied. General findings and caveats noted by the study authors: The number of individuals in the TCR sequencing and HLA analysis was recognized as being relatively small.

RNA was extracted using the RNeasy kit, and about 0.5 to 1 ug of the RNA was reverse transcribed with random hexamers. The immunoSEQ multiplex PCR assay, covering 54 Vbeta and 13 Jbeta segments, was used to amplify TCR beta CDR3 regions. Bias from PCR amplification was corrected by using a synthetic template baseline for primer optimization and for computational correction. Per the source publication's procedure: Reads were annotated to V, D and J genes according to IMGT and were analyzed with immunoSEQ Analyzer, with only productive sequences retained. Clonality was calculated as one minus the Shannon entropy normalized by log2 of the number of productive unique sequences. For each patient and control, public and private clones were evaluated among the 100 most prevalent clones. Clones were defined as Susac-specific when absent from the healthy and MS cohorts, from about 1,100 published viral clones and from other ImmuneACCESS disease sequences. TCRdb reprocessing: public reads trimmed at Q25 with fastp, clones called with MiXCR, in-frame beta chains kept. Each CDR3 protein gets just one entry, which takes the most common genes and DNA from the rows behind it. Clone size and V and J calls follow TCRdb, not the original study. Recorded for this sample are about 300,000 distinct CDR3 sequences; about 85% of them occurred a single time. The ten largest clonotypes hold approximately 0.11% of the sample.

The rearrangement joined TRBV6-5 to TRBJ2-2; the D gene is unclear. This receptor was obtained from a human donor with multiple sclerosis. The sample comprised CD8+ T cells from PBMCs. The encoded CDR3 is CASSYASDNTGELFF. The DNA reads as follows: TGTGCCAGCAGTTACGCGTCCGACAACACCGGGGAGCTGTTTTTT.